These T cell receptor beta chains were read from a single sample in a study of cytomegalovirus exposure and HLA in healthy donors. Using immunoSEQ multiplex PCR, the repertoire was profiled, and TCRdb retains in-frame clones only, with some absent. The sample records more than 80,000 clones, roughly 61% being singletons. The sequenced sample was PBMCs. These receptors came from a middle-aged woman in good health and CMV-seropositive. Both conserved end residues are part of each CDR3. Each record gives: clone size, J gene, V gene, D gene, CDR3 DNA, CDR3 protein. A D gene is named only where the DNA matches it firmly. Size is stated for part of the rows, as once, few or many counts, or as a class when the clone is expanded.

NA,TRBJ1-1,TRBV10-1,NA,TGCGCCAGCATCAACAATCCGTTCACTGAAGCTTTCTTT,CASINNPFTEAFF
NA,TRBJ1-5,TRBV19,NA,TGTGCCAGTAGTATAGGGGGAGTAAAGGGTCAGCCCCAGCATTTT,CASSIGGVKGQPQHF
NA,TRBJ1-2,TRBV7-2,NA,TGTGCCAGCAGCTCGTATCTAAAGTATGGCTACACCTTC,CASSSYLKYGYTF
NA,TRBJ2-5,TRBV19,TRBD2,TGTGCCAGTAGTATAGGCAATAGCGGGAGAGAGACCCAGTACTTC,CASSIGNSGRETQYF
NA,TRBJ1-2,TRBV30,TRBD1,TGTGCCTGGAGTGACAGGGGGGCCTATTGGGGTGGCTACACCTTC,CAWSDRGAYWGGYTF
NA,TRBJ2-2,TRBV5-1,NA,TGCGCCAGCAGCTTGGGCAGGGGGAACACCGGGGAGCTGTTTTTT,CASSLGRGNTGELFF
NA,TRBJ2-7,TRBV7-9,NA,TGTGCCAGCAGCTCCCGTTTGGAACCGGGAGCTAACTACGAGCAGTACTTC,CASSSRLEPGANYEQYF
NA,TRBJ1-1,TRBV5-1,TRBD1,TGCGCCAGCAGCCCAGGGACAGGATGGAACACTGAAGCTTTCTTT,CASSPGTGWNTEAFF
NA,TRBJ1-5,TRBV27,TRBD1,TGTGCCAGCACCCGGGACAGTCGAGTTCGGCAGCCCCAGCATTTT,CASTRDSRVRQPQHF
NA,TRBJ1-1,TRBV9,TRBD1,TGTGCCAGCAGCACAGGGGTTGGCAACACTGAAGCTTTCTTT,CASSTGVGNTEAFF
NA,TRBJ1-1,TRBV11-2,NA,TGTGCCAGCAGCCCCGTGGGGAGGGACCAAAGGCAAGCTTTCTTT,CASSPVGRDQRQAFF
NA,TRBJ1-2,TRBV14,TRBD1,TGTGCCAGCAGTCAAGACAGGGGGAATGGCTACACCTTC,CASSQDRGNGYTF
NA,TRBJ2-6,TRBV9,NA,TGTGCCAGCAGCGTAAGAGTTAGCTCTGGGGCCAACGTCCTGACTTTC,CASSVRVSSGANVLTF
NA,TRBJ2-7,TRBV7-2,NA,TGTGCCAGCAGCTCGACCGGGGGAGCCTACGAGCAGTACTTC,CASSSTGGAYEQYF
NA,TRBJ2-2,TRBV28,TRBD2,TGTGCCAGCAGCAAAGCGGGAGGCGCCGGGGAGCTGTTTTTT,CASSKAGGAGELFF
NA,TRBJ1-2,TRBV27,TRBD1,TGTGCCACCGGGGCTTCACAGGGGGGTCATGGCTACACCTTC,CATGASQGGHGYTF
NA,TRBJ2-1,TRBV7-2,TRBD2,TGTGCCAGCAGCCCGAGGGGACTAGCGGGAGGGCAATCCTACAATGAGCAGTTCTTC,CASSPRGLAGGQSYNEQFF
NA,TRBJ2-5,TRBV6-5,NA,TGTGCCAGCAGGCCAGACGCCCGGGGGACCCAGTACTTC,CASRPDARGTQYF
NA,TRBJ1-2,TRBV30,NA,TGTGCCTGGAGTGTAAATGGGCGAATTAACTATGGCTACACCTTC,CAWSVNGRINYGYTF
few,TRBJ2-1,TRBV7-6,TRBD2,TGTGCCAGCAGCCCCTGGGGAGGGAGTGAGCAGTTCTTC,CASSPWGGSEQFF
few,TRBJ2-7,TRBV10-2,TRBD2,TGCGCCAGCAGTGGACTAGCGCGAACCTACGAGCAGTACTTC,CASSGLARTYEQYF
NA,TRBJ2-1,TRBV30,NA,TGTGCCTGGAGTCGTCTAGAGCAAAGAGACGAGCAGTTCTTC,CAWSRLEQRDEQFF
few,TRBJ2-7,TRBV28,TRBD2,TGTGCCAGCAGTTTTTCCGGACTAGGTTACGAGCAGTACTTC,CASSFSGLGYEQYF
NA,TRBJ2-3,TRBV30,NA,TGTGCCTGGACTAGGGGTCGGGTTACGCAGTATTTT,CAWTRGRVTQYF
NA,TRBJ2-7,TRBV6-5,TRBD2,TGTGCCAGCAGTTATCTAGCGGGAGTTTACGAGCAGTACTTC,CASSYLAGVYEQYF
once,TRBJ2-7,TRBV10-3,TRBD2,TGTGCCATCAGGCGATCACTAGCGGCCTACGAGCAGTACTTC,CAIRRSLAAYEQYF
NA,TRBJ1-5,TRBV7-9,TRBD1,TGTGCCAGCAGCTTAGGTACAGGGGCTCAGCCCCAGCATTTT,CASSLGTGAQPQHF
NA,TRBJ1-1,TRBV6-5,NA,TGTGCCAGCAGTTACACAGGTGCAGACGCTTTCTTT,CASSYTGADAFF
NA,TRBJ1-2,TRBV30,NA,TGTGCCTGGAGTCCGGACAGAAACTATGGCTACACCTTC,CAWSPDRNYGYTF
once,TRBJ1-1,TRBV7-9,TRBD1,TGTGCCAGCAGCAGACAGGGGCTGAACACTGAAGCTTTCTTT,CASSRQGLNTEAFF
NA,TRBJ2-7,TRBV5-6,NA,TGTGCCAGCAGCTTTAAGATCGCCGGAGCCTACGAGCAGTACTTC,CASSFKIAGAYEQYF
NA,TRBJ1-2,TRBV19,TRBD1,TGTGCCAGTAGGCCTAACCTACAGGGGGCAGGCGGCTACACCTTC,CASRPNLQGAGGYTF
NA,TRBJ1-3,TRBV28,NA,TGTGCCACTTTATGGACTTCAGGAAACACCATATATTTT,CATLWTSGNTIYF
NA,TRBJ1-2,TRBV5-1,NA,TGCGCCAGCAGCTTGGACAGCCCGCTCTATGGCTACACCTTC,CASSLDSPLYGYTF
few,TRBJ2-3,TRBV4-1,TRBD1,TGCGCCAGCAGCCAAAATACAGGGGGTGACACAGATACGCAGTATTTT,CASSQNTGGDTDTQYF
NA,TRBJ2-2,TRBV7-9,NA,TGTGCCAGCAGCTTAGGAGCGGGCCTCACCGGGGAGCTGTTTTTT,CASSLGAGLTGELFF
NA,TRBJ1-5,TRBV7-9,NA,TGTGCCAGCAGCTTACTGGGAGGGAGCAATCAGCCCCAGCATTTT,CASSLLGGSNQPQHF
NA,TRBJ2-7,TRBV11-1,TRBD1,TGTGCCAGCAGCACGGACAGGCTGAGCTCCTACGAGCAGTACTTC,CASSTDRLSSYEQYF
few,TRBJ2-7,TRBV6-6,TRBD1,TGTGCCAGCAGTTACCAGCCGGGACAGGGAGACTACGAGCAGTACTTC,CASSYQPGQGDYEQYF
once,TRBJ2-2,TRBV5-4,NA,TGTGCCAGCAGCTCTCGGGGTAGCGGGAACACCGGGGAGCTGTTTTTT,CASSSRGSGNTGELFF
NA,TRBJ1-5,TRBV27,TRBD1,TGTGCCAGCGGCGTACCGGGACAGGGTAAACCCCAGCATTTT,CASGVPGQGKPQHF
NA,TRBJ2-7,TRBV5-6,TRBD2,TGTGCCAGCAGCCCGGAGGCTAGCGGGAGTTCCTACGAGCAGTACTTC,CASSPEASGSSYEQYF
NA,TRBJ1-1,TRBV28,NA,TGTGCCAGCAGCCCCAGGGGTCTGGACACTGAAGCTTTCTTT,CASSPRGLDTEAFF
NA,TRBJ1-5,TRBV19,TRBD1,TGTGCCAGTAGTTTGGACAGGGGGCGAGACCAGCCCCAGCATTTT,CASSLDRGRDQPQHF
NA,TRBJ2-7,TRBV28,NA,TGTGCCAGCAACGGTTATACCTACGAGCAGTACTTC,CASNGYTYEQYF
NA,TRBJ1-1,TRBV6-6,NA,TGTGCCAGCAGTTACGAGCGGAACACTGAAGCTTTCTTT,CASSYERNTEAFF
few,TRBJ2-1,TRBV9,TRBD2,TGTGCCAGCAGCCGCCTAGGGTTGGCGGGAGGGAACAATGAGCAGTTCTTC,CASSRLGLAGGNNEQFF
many,TRBJ2-1,TRBV6-6,TRBD1,TGTGCCAGCAGTCCAAGGACAGGGGTCTACAATGAGCAGTTCTTC,CASSPRTGVYNEQFF
NA,TRBJ2-5,TRBV4-3,NA,TGCGCCAGCAGCCAAGGGCCCCAAGAGACCCAGTACTTC,CASSQGPQETQYF
NA,TRBJ1-2,TRBV4-2,TRBD1,TGTGCCAGCAGCCCGACCCGGGACAGCGAATATGGCTACACCTTC,CASSPTRDSEYGYTF
once,TRBJ1-1,TRBV19,TRBD1,TGTGCCAGTAGTCTACCTACAGGGGGCTACATGAACACTGAAGCTTTCTTT,CASSLPTGGYMNTEAFF